This record covers a single T cell receptor (beta chain). This entry comes from a study of blood T cell repertoires in COVID-19. Study at large: Acute and convalescent COVID-19 specimens originated in the United States, Italy and Spain.

The CDR3 covers 17 residues. The V and J ends lost 2 bases and 3 bases, in that order; junction bases with no gene match: 11. Per the germline V gene, CDR1 is SGHRS and CDR2 is YFSETQ. In the authors' workflow: Reference gene primer amplification gave nucleated cell count estimates. Profiled with immunoSEQ multiplex PCR; TCRdb holds only in-frame clones, not every one. V and J calls and clone size are given by that table; D and trimming were obtained from the DNA. The sample consists of 300,000 to 400,000 clones, approximately 83% of them appearing once. The study drew participants aged about 18 to 95 years from some 24 US areas. Cohort placement rested on clinical history that participants reported themselves.

The V and J genes are TRBV5-1 and TRBJ2-3; 8 positions match TRBD1. This sequence was found in a woman aged 40 to 50 with acute COVID-19. Sequenced sample: PBMCs or T cells enriched from blood (not recorded which). In DNA form, the CDR3 reads TGCGCCAGCAGCTTCGGGACAGGATCTAAAAGGACAGATACGCAGTATTTT. Its translation: CASSFGTGSKRTDTQYF.